Detailed here is one TCR beta chain. This specimen belongs to a study of cytomegalovirus exposure and HLA in healthy donors. The CDR3 loop spans 15 amino acids. Germline CDR1 SGHRS, CDR2 YFSETQ. Trimming took off 1 base at V and 2 bases at J, with 10 bases between the two ends. Vbeta (60) and Jbeta (13) primers were used in the PCR. Assay: immunoSEQ multiplex PCR; the TCRdb copy retains only in-frame clones and omits some. The sample lists fewer than 200,000 clones, roughly four fifths occurring once. Samples came from healthy bone marrow donors. The genes are TRBV5-1 and TRBJ2-1, with a possible D match to TRBD1 (6 bases). The TCR sequence derives from a man in his fifties or sixties in good health and CMV-seronegative. Material for sequencing was PBMCs. This chain's CDR3 is CASSLSGEPYNEQFF. DNA of the CDR3: TGCGCCAGCAGCTTGTCAGGGGAGCCCTACAATGAGCAGTTCTTC. The full variable domain, its missing parts supplied by reference TRBV5-1 and TRBJ2-1, is KAGVTQTPRYLIKTRGQQVTLSCSPISGHRSVSWYQQTPGQGLQFLFEYFSETQRNKGNFPGRFSGRQFSNSRSEMNVSTLELGDSALYLCASSLSGEPYNEQFFGPGTRLTVL.